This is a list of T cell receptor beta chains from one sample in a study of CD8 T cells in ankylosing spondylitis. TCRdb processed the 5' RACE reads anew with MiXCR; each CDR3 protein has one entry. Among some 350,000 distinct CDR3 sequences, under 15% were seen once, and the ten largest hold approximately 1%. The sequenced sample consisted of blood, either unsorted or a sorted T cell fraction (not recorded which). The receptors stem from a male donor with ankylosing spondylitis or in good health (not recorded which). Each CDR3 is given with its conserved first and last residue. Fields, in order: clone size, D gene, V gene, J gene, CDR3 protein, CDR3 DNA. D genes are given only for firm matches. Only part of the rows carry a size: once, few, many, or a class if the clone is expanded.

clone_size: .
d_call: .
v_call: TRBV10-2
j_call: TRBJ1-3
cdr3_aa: CASSGGGSGNTIYF
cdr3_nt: TGCGCCAGCAGTGGGGGGGGCTCTGGAAACACCATATATTTT

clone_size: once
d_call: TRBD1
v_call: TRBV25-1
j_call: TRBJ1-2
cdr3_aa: CASSDPGTGVYGYTF
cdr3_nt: TGTGCCAGCAGTGACCCCGGGACAGGGGTCTATGGCTACACCTTC

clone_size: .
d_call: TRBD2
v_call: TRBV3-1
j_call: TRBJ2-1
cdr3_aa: CASTQRGLAGGNEQFF
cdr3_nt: TGTGCCAGCACCCAGAGGGGACTAGCGGGAGGGAATGAGCAGTTCTTC

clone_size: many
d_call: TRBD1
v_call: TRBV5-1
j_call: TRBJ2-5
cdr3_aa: CASSPQGAGTETQYF
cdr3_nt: TGCGCCAGCAGCCCCCAGGGGGCTGGTACAGAGACCCAGTACTTC

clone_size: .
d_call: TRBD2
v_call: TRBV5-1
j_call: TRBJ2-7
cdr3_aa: CASSSIGTSGYEQYF
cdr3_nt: TGCGCCAGCAGCTCAATTGGGACTAGCGGCTACGAGCAGTACTTC

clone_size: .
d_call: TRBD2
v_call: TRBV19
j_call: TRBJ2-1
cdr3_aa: CASSTMASGIGYNEQFF
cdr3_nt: TGTGCCAGTAGTACAATGGCTAGCGGGATCGGCTACAATGAGCAGTTCTTC

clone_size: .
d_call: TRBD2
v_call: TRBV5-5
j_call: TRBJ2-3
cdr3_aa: CASSQLAGGSDTQYF
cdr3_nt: TGTGCCAGCAGCCAACTAGCGGGGGGATCAGATACGCAGTATTTT

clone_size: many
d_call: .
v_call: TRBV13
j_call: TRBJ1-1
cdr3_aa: CASSRRPPNTEAFF
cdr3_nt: TGTGCCAGCAGCCGAAGACCCCCGAACACTGAAGCTTTCTTT

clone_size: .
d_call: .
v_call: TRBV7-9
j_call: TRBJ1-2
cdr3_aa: CASSFVPSGRNYGYTF
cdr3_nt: TGTGCCAGCAGCTTCGTACCTTCGGGCCGAAACTATGGCTACACCTTC

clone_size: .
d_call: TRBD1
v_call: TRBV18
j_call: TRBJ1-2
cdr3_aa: CASRTAGTGVGYTF
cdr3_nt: TGTGCCAGCCGAACCGCCGGGACAGGGGTTGGCTACACCTTC

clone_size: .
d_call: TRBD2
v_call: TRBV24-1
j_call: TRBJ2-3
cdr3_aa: CATSDSALAGGADTQYF
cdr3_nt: TGTGCCACCAGTGATTCCGCCCTAGCGGGGGGAGCAGATACGCAGTATTTT

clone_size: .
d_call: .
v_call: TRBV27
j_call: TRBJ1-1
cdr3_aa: CASSPHGATEAFF
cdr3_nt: TGTGCCAGCAGTCCTCACGGGGCCACTGAAGCTTTCTTT

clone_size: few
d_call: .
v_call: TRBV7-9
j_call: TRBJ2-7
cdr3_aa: CASSLATASYPLEQYF
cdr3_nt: TGTGCCAGCAGCTTAGCGACGGCTTCTTATCCACTCGAGCAGTACTTC

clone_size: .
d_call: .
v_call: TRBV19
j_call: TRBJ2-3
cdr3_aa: CASSVAGPDTQYF
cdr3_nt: TGTGCCAGTAGTGTCGCGGGGCCAGATACGCAGTATTTT

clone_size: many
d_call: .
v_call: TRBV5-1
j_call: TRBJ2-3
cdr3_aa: CASSFKISGADTQYF
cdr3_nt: TGCGCCAGCAGCTTCAAAATCTCGGGCGCAGATACGCAGTATTTT

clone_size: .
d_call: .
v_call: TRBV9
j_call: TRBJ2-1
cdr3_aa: CASSQLEGEQFF
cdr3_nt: TGTGCCAGCAGCCAGTTAGAGGGTGAGCAGTTCTTC

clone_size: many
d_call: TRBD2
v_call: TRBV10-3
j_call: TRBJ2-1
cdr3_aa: CAISESGTYNEQFF
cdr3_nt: TGTGCCATCAGTGAAAGCGGGACCTACAATGAGCAGTTCTTC

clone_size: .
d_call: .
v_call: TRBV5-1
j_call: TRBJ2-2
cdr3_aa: CASSLTSRGNTGELFF
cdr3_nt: TGCGCCAGCAGCTTGACGAGCAGGGGAAACACCGGGGAGCTGTTTTTT

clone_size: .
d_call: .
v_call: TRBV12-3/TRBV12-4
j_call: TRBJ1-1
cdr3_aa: CASRWGTEAFF
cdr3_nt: TGTGCCAGCAGGTGGGGGACTGAAGCTTTCTTT

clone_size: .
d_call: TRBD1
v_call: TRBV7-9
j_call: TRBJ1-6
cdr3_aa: CASSLPQGGNSPLHF
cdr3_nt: TGTGCCAGCAGCTTACCACAGGGGGGGAATTCACCCCTCCACTTT

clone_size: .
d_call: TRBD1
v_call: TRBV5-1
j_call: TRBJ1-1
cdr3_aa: CASSFDGQGGPEAFF
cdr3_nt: TGCGCCAGCAGCTTCGATGGACAGGGAGGGCCTGAAGCTTTCTTT

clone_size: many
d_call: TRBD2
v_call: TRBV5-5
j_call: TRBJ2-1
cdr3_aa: CASSLRLAARNNEQFF
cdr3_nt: TGTGCCAGCAGCCTCAGACTAGCGGCTCGGAACAATGAGCAGTTCTTC

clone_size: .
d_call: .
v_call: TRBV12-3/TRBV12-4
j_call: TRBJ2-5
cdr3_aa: CATTDGKQETQYF
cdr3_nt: TGTGCCACCACGGACGGAAAACAAGAGACCCAGTACTTC

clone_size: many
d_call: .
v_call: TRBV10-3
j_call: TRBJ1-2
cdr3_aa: CAISDPGITSGYTF
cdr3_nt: TGTGCCATCAGTGATCCAGGGATTACCTCTGGCTACACCTTC

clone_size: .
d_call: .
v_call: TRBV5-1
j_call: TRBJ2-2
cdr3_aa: CASSLVPAGTGELFF
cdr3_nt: TGCGCCAGCAGCTTGGTCCCGGCCGGGACCGGGGAGCTGTTTTTT

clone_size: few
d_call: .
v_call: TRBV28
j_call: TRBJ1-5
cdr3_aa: CASSPGFQPQHF
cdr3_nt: TGTGCCAGCAGTCCAGGGTTCCAGCCCCAGCATTTT

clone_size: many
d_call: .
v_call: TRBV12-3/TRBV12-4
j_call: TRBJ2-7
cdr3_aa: CASSLGQTRSSYEQYF
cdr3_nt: TGTGCCAGCAGCCTCGGACAGACCAGGAGCTCCTACGAGCAGTACTTC

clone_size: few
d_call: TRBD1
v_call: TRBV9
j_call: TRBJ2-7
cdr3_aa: CASSLYPDRGYYEQYF
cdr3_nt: TGTGCCAGCAGCCTCTACCCGGACAGGGGATACTACGAGCAGTACTTC

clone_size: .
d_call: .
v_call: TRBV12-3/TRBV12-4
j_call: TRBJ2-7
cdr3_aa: CASSLKGLSYEQYF
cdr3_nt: TGTGCCAGCAGTTTAAAAGGGCTCTCCTACGAGCAGTACTTC

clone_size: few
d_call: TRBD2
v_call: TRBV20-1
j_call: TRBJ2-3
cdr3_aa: CSATSGTGTQYF
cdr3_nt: TGCAGTGCTACTAGCGGGACCGGTACGCAGTATTTT

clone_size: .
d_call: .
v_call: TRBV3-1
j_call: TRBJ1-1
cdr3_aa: CASSQVDKKTEAFF
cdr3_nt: TGTGCCAGCAGCCAAGTCGATAAGAAGACCGAGGCTTTCTTT

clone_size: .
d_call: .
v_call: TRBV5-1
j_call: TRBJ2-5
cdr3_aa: CASSVPRGFQETQYF
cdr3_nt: TGCGCCAGCAGCGTACCGAGGGGGTTCCAAGAGACCCAGTACTTC

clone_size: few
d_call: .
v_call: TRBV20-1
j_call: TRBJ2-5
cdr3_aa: CSASGERRETQYF
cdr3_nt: TGCAGTGCTAGTGGGGAGCGCCGGGAGACCCAGTACTTC

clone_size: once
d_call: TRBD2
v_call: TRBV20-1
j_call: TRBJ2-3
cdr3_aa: CSARAGLAGRMGDTQYF
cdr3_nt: TGCAGTGCTAGAGCGGGACTAGCGGGAAGGATGGGGGATACGCAGTATTTT

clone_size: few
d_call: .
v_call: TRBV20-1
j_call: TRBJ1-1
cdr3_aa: CSARDHGGRNTEAFF
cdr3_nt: TGCAGTGCTAGAGATCACGGAGGGAGGAACACTGAAGCTTTCTTT

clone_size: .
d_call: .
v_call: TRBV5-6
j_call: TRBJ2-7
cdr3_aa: CASSYRTYEQYF
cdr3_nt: TGTGCCAGCTCCTACAGGACCTACGAGCAGTACTTC

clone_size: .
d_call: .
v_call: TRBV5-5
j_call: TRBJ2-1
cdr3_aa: CASSILGGGNEQFF
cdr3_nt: TGTGCCAGCAGCATACTAGGGGGGGGGAATGAGCAGTTCTTC

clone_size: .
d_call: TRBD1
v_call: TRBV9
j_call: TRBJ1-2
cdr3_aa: CASSFGQGAHYGYTF
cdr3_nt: TGTGCCAGCAGCTTCGGACAGGGGGCCCACTATGGCTACACCTTC

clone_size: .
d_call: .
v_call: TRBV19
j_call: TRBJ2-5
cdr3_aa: CASSITGSQETQYF
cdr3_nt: TGTGCCAGTAGTATCACAGGGTCCCAAGAGACCCAGTACTTC

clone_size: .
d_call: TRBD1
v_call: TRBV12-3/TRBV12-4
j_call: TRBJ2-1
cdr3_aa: CASSLTGGEQFF
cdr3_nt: TGTGCCAGCAGTTTGACAGGGGGTGAGCAGTTCTTC

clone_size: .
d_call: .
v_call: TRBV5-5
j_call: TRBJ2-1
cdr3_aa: CASSLVGTPSYNEQFF
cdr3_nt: TGTGCCAGCAGCTTGGTGGGGACGCCGTCCTACAATGAGCAGTTCTTC

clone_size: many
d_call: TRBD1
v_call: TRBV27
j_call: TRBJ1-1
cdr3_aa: CASSFIEGQGRTEAFF
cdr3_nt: TGTGCCAGCAGTTTTATAGAGGGACAGGGACGCACTGAAGCTTTCTTT

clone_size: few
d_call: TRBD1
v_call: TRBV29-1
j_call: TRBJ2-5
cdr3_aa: CSGGQVQETQYF
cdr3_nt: TGCAGCGGAGGACAGGTCCAAGAGACCCAGTACTTC

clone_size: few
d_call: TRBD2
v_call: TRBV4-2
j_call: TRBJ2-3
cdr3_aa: CASSQNGAGGSTDTQYF
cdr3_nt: TGTGCCAGCAGCCAAAATGGGGCGGGGGGGAGCACAGATACGCAGTATTTT

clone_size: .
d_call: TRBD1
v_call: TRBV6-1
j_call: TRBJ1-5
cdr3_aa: CASSEARQGTQPQHF
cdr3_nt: TGTGCCAGCAGTGAAGCCCGACAGGGAACTCAGCCCCAGCATTTT

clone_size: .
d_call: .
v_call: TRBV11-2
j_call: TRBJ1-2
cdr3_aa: CASSLTRELGYTF
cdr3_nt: TGTGCCAGCAGCTTAACGAGGGAGCTTGGCTACACCTTC

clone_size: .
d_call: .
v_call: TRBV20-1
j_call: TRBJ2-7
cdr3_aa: CSARDRGITYEQYF
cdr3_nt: TGCAGTGCTAGAGATCGAGGGATCACCTACGAGCAGTACTTC

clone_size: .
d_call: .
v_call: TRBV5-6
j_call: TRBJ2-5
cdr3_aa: CASSSHGGAGETQYF
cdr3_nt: TGTGCCAGCAGCTCTCATGGAGGAGCCGGGGAGACCCAGTACTTC

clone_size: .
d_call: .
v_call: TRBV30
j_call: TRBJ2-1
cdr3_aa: CAWSVRRDPWAYNEQFF
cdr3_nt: TGTGCCTGGAGTGTACGAAGGGATCCTTGGGCCTACAATGAGCAGTTCTTC

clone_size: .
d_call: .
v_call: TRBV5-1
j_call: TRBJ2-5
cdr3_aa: CASSLSGPYQETQYF
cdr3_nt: TGCGCCAGCAGCTTGTCGGGGCCCTACCAAGAGACCCAGTACTTC

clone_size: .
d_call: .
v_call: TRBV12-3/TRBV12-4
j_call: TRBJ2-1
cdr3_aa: CASRGRSGQFF
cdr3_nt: TGTGCCAGCAGGGGGAGGAGCGGGCAGTTCTTC

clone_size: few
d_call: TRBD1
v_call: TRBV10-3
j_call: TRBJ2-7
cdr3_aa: CASRAGQGLFSYEQYF
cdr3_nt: TGTGCGTCGAGGGCTGGACAGGGGTTGTTCTCCTACGAGCAGTACTTC

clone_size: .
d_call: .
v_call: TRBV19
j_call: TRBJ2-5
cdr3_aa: CASSRIGITLSETQYF
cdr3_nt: TGTGCCAGTAGTAGGATAGGGATTACTCTAAGTGAGACCCAGTACTTC

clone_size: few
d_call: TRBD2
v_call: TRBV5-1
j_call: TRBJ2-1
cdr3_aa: CASSNGLAGPSSYNEQFF
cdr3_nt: TGCGCCAGCAGCAATGGACTAGCGGGCCCGAGCTCCTACAATGAGCAGTTCTTC

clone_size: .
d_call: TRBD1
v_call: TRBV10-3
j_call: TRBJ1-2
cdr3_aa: CAIRRDSGYGYTF
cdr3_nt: TGTGCCATCAGGCGGGACAGCGGCTATGGCTACACCTTC

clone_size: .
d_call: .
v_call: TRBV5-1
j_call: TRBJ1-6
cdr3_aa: CASSLVQDSPLHF
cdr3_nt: TGCGCCAGCAGCTTGGTGCAGGATTCACCCCTCCACTTT

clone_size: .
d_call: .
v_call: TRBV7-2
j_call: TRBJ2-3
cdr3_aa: CASSPYKGTDTQYF
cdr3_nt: TGTGCCAGCAGCCCCTATAAGGGGACAGATACGCAGTATTTT